These 26 T cell receptor beta chains share one sample of origin, sequenced in a study of T cell responses to AZD1222 COVID-19 vaccine. Measured with immunoSEQ multiplex PCR; TCRdb has only the in-frame clones, and not every one. This sample has approximately 150,000 clones, with about nine tenths found just once. Source: peripheral blood, taken on day 0 of AZD1222 vaccination. The receptors shown here come from an adult in good health.

The chain combines TRBV19 with TRBJ1-6; D is undetermined. Trimming took off 6 bases at V and 8 bases at J, with 8 bases between the two ends. CDR1 is LNHDA, CDR2 SQIVND, per germline (reference sequence). The CDR3 runs 12 residues. The CDR3 DNA sequence: TGTGCCAGTAGGCTCTTGGATTCACCCCTCCACTTT. Its translation: CASRLLDSPLHF.

This clone was detected only a few times. The chain employs TRBV3-1 (or the pseudogene TRBV3-2) and TRBJ2-7; no definite D call. Per the germline V gene, CDR1 is LGHDT and CDR2 is YNNKEL (reference sequence). This CDR3 is built from 15 residues. V shed 4 bases and J shed 3 bases, with 16 bases lying between them. DNA of the CDR3: TGTGCCAGCAGCCCTTCCGGGCGGTGGGGCTACGAGCAGTACTTC. Its protein is CASSPSGRWGYEQYF.

The chain recombines TRBV11-2 with TRBJ2-2, with 11 bases lining up with TRBD2. The germline CDR1 and CDR2 sequences are SGHAT and FQNNGV. V was pared by 4 bases and J by 5 bases, with 15 bases of the junction left unmatched. The CDR3 is 19 amino acids. As DNA, the CDR3 is TGTGCCAGCAGCTCATCCCGGGGTAGCGGGGGGGCAAAGACCGGGGAGCTGTTTTTT. The encoded protein is CASSSSRGSGGAKTGELFF.

CDR3 protein: CASSQDLRETQYF. The CDR3 DNA follows: TGTGCCAGCAGCCAAGATCTGCGGGAGACCCAGTACTTC. The genes are TRBV3-1 (or the pseudogene TRBV3-2) and TRBJ2-5; the D is unclear. V gave up 0 bases and J gave up 5 bases, with 7 bases separating them. Germline-derived CDR1 and CDR2 are LGHDT and YNNKEL (reference sequence). The CDR3 extends over 13 amino acids.

J is TRBJ1-6 and V is TRBV19; D may be TRBD1 (6 bases). The CDR3 covers 16 residues. V lost 4 bases, J lost 8 bases, and 18 bases lay in between. Germline CDR1 reads LNHDA; CDR2 reads SQIVND (reference sequence). The CDR3 DNA follows: TGTGCCAGTAGTAGAACAGGGTCGGCGTTCCATTCACCCCTCCACTTT. Its translation: CASSRTGSAFHSPLHF.

This clone occurred once. This chain links TRBV6-2 or TRBV6-3 with TRBJ2-5, with 14 bases identical to TRBD2. In germline, CDR1 is MNHEY, CDR2 SVGEGT. V lost 2 bases to trimming and J lost 7 bases; unmatched junction nucleotides: 18. The length of the CDR3 is 20 residues. CDR3 protein: CASSYPKGTSGGPVVGTQYF. The CDR3 nucleotides are TGTGCCAGCAGTTACCCGAAGGGGACTAGCGGGGGCCCGGTCGTGGGGACCCAGTACTTC.

The rearrangement uses TRBV19 and TRBJ1-1; D is unclear. Germline CDR1 LNHDA, CDR2 SQIVND (reference sequence). The CDR3 spans 13 residues. Trimming stripped 3 bases from V and 8 bases from J, with 13 bases between. CDR3 residues: CASSIIPTSEAFF. DNA of the CDR3: TGTGCCAGTAGTATCATCCCCACGAGCGAAGCTTTCTTT.

The chain uses TRBV11-2 and TRBJ2-7; 10 nucleotides line up with TRBD1. Per the germline V gene, CDR1 is SGHAT and CDR2 is FQNNGV. This CDR3 region has 18 residues. V lost 0 bases to trimming and J lost 7 bases; unmatched junction nucleotides: 15. The CDR3 nucleotides read TGTGCCAGCAGCTTAGATCTGAGAGTGGACAGGGGGGGTAGAGAGCAGTACTTC. It translates to CASSLDLRVDRGGREQYF.

J is TRBJ2-7 and V is TRBV3-1 (or the pseudogene TRBV3-2), with D possibly called TRBD1 or TRBD2 (6 bases each). The V gene lost 0 bases and the J gene lost 2 bases, with 11 bases spanning the gap. There are 15 residues in the CDR3. Germline CDR1 and CDR2: LGHDT and YNNKEL (reference sequence). The CDR3 region is CASSQERGRTYEQYF. The CDR3 region has the DNA TGTGCCAGCAGCCAAGAAAGGGGGAGGACCTACGAGCAGTACTTC.

V and J are TRBV6-5 and TRBJ2-7; D gene uncertain. The CDR3 loop spans 13 amino acids. Germline CDR1 reads MNHEY; CDR2 reads SVGAGI. Trimming cost V 3 bases and J 3 bases, with 9 bases left between them. CDR3 sequence (DNA): TGTGCCAGCAGTTATCAAGAGGTCTACGAGCAGTACTTC. Protein product: CASSYQEVYEQYF.

V and J are TRBV7-2 and TRBJ2-3; D gene unclear. CDR3 size: 14 residues. V was cut by 0 bases and J by 2 bases, with 6 bases left in between. The germline CDR1 and CDR2 sequences are SGHTA and FQGNSA. In DNA form, the CDR3 reads TGTGCCAGCAGCTTAGCGCGTGCCACAGATACGCAGTATTTT. The encoded protein is CASSLARATDTQYF.

The gene calls are TRBV6-5 and TRBJ1-5, with D possibly TRBD1 on 5 matching bases. The CDR3 is 15 residues long. Per the germline V gene, CDR1 is MNHEY and CDR2 is SVGAGI. V was pared by 6 bases and J by 1 base, with 13 bases between. The CDR3 is CASRSRWDSNQPQHF. In nucleotides, the CDR3 is TGTGCCAGCAGATCCAGATGGGACAGCAATCAGCCCCAGCATTTT.

This chain uses TRBV7-8 with TRBJ2-7; TRBD1 matches at 8 bases. From germline, CDR1 is SGHVS and CDR2 FQNEAQ. The CDR3 runs to 16 residues. V dropped 5 bases and J dropped 2; count of bases not matched to a gene: 11. CDR3 region: CASSPSDRGFTYEQYF. The DNA for the CDR3 is TGTGCCAGCAGCCCGAGCGACAGGGGATTTACCTACGAGCAGTACTTC.

The rearrangement links TRBV5-6 to TRBJ2-1; 7 bases align to TRBD2. V was clipped by 4 bases and J by 3 bases; unmatched bases: 16. Germline CDR1 is SGHDT and CDR2 is YYEEEE. CDR3 length equals 18 residues. The CDR3 is CASSTQWEAGVYYNEQFF. As DNA, the CDR3 is TGTGCCAGCAGCACCCAATGGGAGGCGGGGGTTTACTACAATGAGCAGTTCTTC.

The V call is TRBV5-6, the J call TRBJ2-5; 9 bases fit TRBD2. Losses at the gene ends were 0 bases for V and 3 bases for J; bases not matched to a gene: 6. CDR1 is SGHDT, CDR2 YYEEEE, per germline. The CDR3 spans 16 residues. The CDR3 sequence is CASSLEVSGGEETQYF. CDR3 sequence (DNA): TGTGCCAGCAGCTTGGAGGTTAGCGGGGGCGAAGAGACCCAGTACTTC. Supplemented by reference TRBV5-6 and TRBJ2-5, the full variable domain reads DAGVTQSPTHLIKTRGQQVTLRCSPKSGHDTVSWYQQALGQGPQFIFQYYEEEERQRGNFPDRFSGHQFPNYSSELNVNALLLGDSALYLCASSLEVSGGEETQYFGPGTRLLVL.

A single count supports this clone. The rearrangement uses TRBV4-1 and TRBJ1-1; D gene ambiguous. The CDR3 consists of 14 residues. From germline, CDR1 is MGHRA and CDR2 YSYEKL. The germline V and J ends were trimmed by 6 bases and 0 bases, with 11 bases remaining between them. CDR3: CASSREAVNTEAFF. Written as DNA, the CDR3 is TGCGCCAGCAGTCGTGAGGCGGTGAACACTGAAGCTTTCTTT.

In this sample, this clone turned up once. The CDR3 DNA is TGTGCCAGCTCACCAAAGGGAGGGGACGAGCAGTACTTC. This codes for CASSPKGGDEQYF. The gene calls are TRBV18 and TRBJ2-7; 7 bases line up with TRBD2. The V segment lost 2 bases and the J segment 5 bases; nucleotides outside the gene matches: 3. This CDR3 has 13 residues. Germline V gene sequence: CDR1 KGHSH, CDR2 LQKENI.

As DNA, the CDR3 is TGTGCCAGCAGTTTGAGACAGTGGGGCTACACCTTC. Protein sequence: CASSLRQWGYTF. The genes are TRBV12-3 or TRBV12-4 and TRBJ1-2; the D gene is possibly TRBD1 (5 bases). The ends were cut back, 3 bases at V and 8 bases at J, with 10 bases in the middle. The CDR3 covers 12 residues.

The chain couples TRBV3-1 (or the pseudogene TRBV3-2) to TRBJ2-3, with D perhaps matching TRBD1 or TRBD2 (5 bases each). Germline values: CDR1 LGHDT, CDR2 YNNKEL (reference sequence). The germline V and J ends were trimmed by 4 bases and 5 bases, with 7 bases remaining between them. The CDR3 covers 12 residues. As DNA, the CDR3 is TGTGCCAGCAGCCGGGGGATAGATACGCAGTATTTT. Translation: CASSRGIDTQYF.

The J gene is TRBJ2-7, the V gene TRBV19; D remains ambiguous. Trimming removed 1 base at V and 4 bases at J, with 5 bases between. This CDR3 spans 12 amino acids. CDR1 is LNHDA, CDR2 SQIVND, per germline (reference sequence). CDR3 bases: TGTGCCAGTAGTATAGTCGGATACGAGCAGTACTTC. This codes for CASSIVGYEQYF.

The chain employs TRBV7-2 and TRBJ1-5; D gene ambiguous. This CDR3 comprises 15 residues. V was cut by 2 bases and J by 4 bases, with 12 bases left in between. Germline loops: CDR1 SGHTA, CDR2 FQGNSA. The CDR3 DNA is TGTGCCAGCAGCTTATTAGGTGGACTGAATCAGCCCCAGCATTTT. Amino acid sequence: CASSLLGGLNQPQHF.

CDR3: CASSPDRPQPQHF. The CDR3 DNA sequence: TGTGCCAGTAGTCCGGACAGGCCGCAGCCCCAGCATTTT. This chain connects TRBV19 to TRBJ1-5; TRBD1 agrees at 7 bases. Germline CDR1 is LNHDA and CDR2 is SQIVND (reference sequence). V lost 5 bases to trimming and J lost 7 bases; unmatched junction nucleotides: 5. This CDR3 contains 13 residues.

This clone was found a few times. At the DNA level, this CDR3 is encoded by other sequences in the same sample as well. V is TRBV6-5 and J is TRBJ1-1; possible D gene TRBD1, 6 bases. V dropped 5 bases and J dropped 1 base, with 14 bases sitting between them. The CDR3 is 15 residues long. Germline-derived CDR1 and CDR2 are MNHEY and SVGAGI. The CDR3 is CASSPLTGGNTEAFF. The CDR3 DNA sequence: TGTGCCAGCAGTCCTCTGACAGGAGGGAACACTGAAGCTTTCTTT.

The J gene is TRBJ2-5, the V gene TRBV19; TRBD1 aligns across 10 bases. Germline V CDR1 and CDR2: LNHDA, SQIVND (reference sequence). V trimming: 5 bases; J trimming: 5 bases; junction bases outside the gene matches: 14. There are 17 residues in the CDR3. The CDR3 spells CASSPNPRQGAGETQYF. In DNA, the CDR3 is TGTGCCAGTAGTCCAAACCCGAGACAGGGGGCAGGGGAGACCCAGTACTTC.

This rearrangement joins TRBV29-1 to TRBJ2-7; D uncertain. CDR1 SQVTM and CDR2 ANQGSEA come from the germline V gene. V lost 4 bases to trimming and J lost 2 bases, with 9 bases between them. The CDR3 spans 12 residues. This CDR3 reads CSVVVSPYEQYF. Written as DNA, the CDR3 is TGCAGCGTTGTAGTATCCCCCTACGAGCAGTACTTC.

The chain is built from TRBV9 and TRBJ1-3, with 10 nucleotides matching TRBD1. CDR1 is SGDLS and CDR2 is YYNGEE in the germline V gene. V lost 0 bases and J lost 4; bases outside the gene matches: 7. CDR3 length equals 17 residues. The CDR3 DNA follows: TGTGCCAGCAGCGTAGGAGGGACAGGGGCGGCGGGAAACACCATATATTTT. Its protein product is CASSVGGTGAAGNTIYF.